This is a list of T cell receptor beta chains from one sample in a study of patients and donors after allogeneic stem cell transplantation. TCRdb analysed the RT-PCR reads with MiXCR anew, one entry per CDR3 protein. The sample consists of roughly 940,000 distinct CDR3 sequences, 15% to 20% of them appearing once. Sequencing was performed on blood, either unsorted or a sorted T cell fraction (not recorded which). Receptors originate from a human donor who was either an allogeneic HSCT recipient or a stem cell or donor lymphocyte infusion donor (not recorded which). It is not recorded whose cells these are; they may come from a transplant donor. Each CDR3 is given with its conserved first and last residue. A D gene is named only where the DNA matches it firmly. Only some rows state a clone size, as once, few, many or a class for expanded clones.

CDR3nt: TGTGCCAGCAGCCAAGCGGGACTAGCGGGAAGCGAGCAGTTCTTC
CDR3aa: CASSQAGLAGSEQFF
d_gene: TRBD2
abundance: -
j_gene: TRBJ2-1
v_gene: TRBV3-1

CDR3nt: TGTGCCAGCAGCTTGTTCTCCGGGGGCTCCTACAATGAGCAGTTCTTC
CDR3aa: CASSLFSGGSYNEQFF
d_gene: -
abundance: few
j_gene: TRBJ2-1
v_gene: TRBV7-9

CDR3nt: TGTGCCAGCAGTTTGAGGAACAAAGTGGGTCTGAGTGAAAAACTGTTTTTT
CDR3aa: CASSLRNKVGLSEKLFF
d_gene: -
abundance: -
j_gene: TRBJ1-4
v_gene: TRBV12-3/TRBV12-4

CDR3nt: TGTGCCAGCAGTCCCGCTACTAGCGGGAGGAGCCATGAGCAGTTCTTC
CDR3aa: CASSPATSGRSHEQFF
d_gene: TRBD2
abundance: -
j_gene: TRBJ2-1
v_gene: TRBV12-3/TRBV12-4

CDR3nt: TGCAGCGTCTCCGGGAGGGGGAGGACAGATACGCAGTATTTT
CDR3aa: CSVSGRGRTDTQYF
d_gene: TRBD2
abundance: -
j_gene: TRBJ2-3
v_gene: TRBV29-1

CDR3nt: TGTGCCAGCAGTCCCACGGACAGGGTTGGTGAAAAACTGTTTTTT
CDR3aa: CASSPTDRVGEKLFF
d_gene: TRBD1
abundance: few
j_gene: TRBJ1-4
v_gene: TRBV9

CDR3nt: TGCAGTGCTAGTTCCGGGGGCGGGTACGAGCAGTACTTC
CDR3aa: CSASSGGGYEQYF
d_gene: -
abundance: few
j_gene: TRBJ2-7
v_gene: TRBV20-1

CDR3nt: TGCAGCGGATTGGAACAGGGGCCGTCCTATGGCTACACCTTC
CDR3aa: CSGLEQGPSYGYTF
d_gene: TRBD1
abundance: many
j_gene: TRBJ1-2
v_gene: TRBV29-1

CDR3nt: TGTGCCAGCAGTACATCCGGGACTAGCGGACCAGACGGGGAGCTGTTTTTT
CDR3aa: CASSTSGTSGPDGELFF
d_gene: TRBD2
abundance: few
j_gene: TRBJ2-2
v_gene: TRBV27

CDR3nt: TGTGCCAGCAGCTCTCCGTCGGGCAATCAGCCCCAGCATTTT
CDR3aa: CASSSPSGNQPQHF
d_gene: -
abundance: -
j_gene: TRBJ1-5
v_gene: TRBV5-5

CDR3nt: TGCGCCAGCAGCTTCGGACAACCCTACGAGCAGTACTTC
CDR3aa: CASSFGQPYEQYF
d_gene: -
abundance: many
j_gene: TRBJ2-7
v_gene: TRBV5-1

CDR3nt: TGTGCCAGTTCCGGACTAGCGGGGGCCGTTACAGATACGCAGTATTTT
CDR3aa: CASSGLAGAVTDTQYF
d_gene: TRBD2
abundance: -
j_gene: TRBJ2-3
v_gene: TRBV19

CDR3nt: TGCAGTGCTCGCCAACAGGGGGCTGGACGCACTGAAGCTTTCTTT
CDR3aa: CSARQQGAGRTEAFF
d_gene: TRBD1
abundance: few
j_gene: TRBJ1-1
v_gene: TRBV20-1

CDR3nt: TGTGCCAGCATAAGGACAGGGTCAAATTCACCCCTCCACTTT
CDR3aa: CASIRTGSNSPLHF
d_gene: TRBD1
abundance: -
j_gene: TRBJ1-6
v_gene: TRBV7-9

CDR3nt: TGTGCCAGCAGCTTAGTTTCTTGGGGCTCCTACGAGCAGTACTTC
CDR3aa: CASSLVSWGSYEQYF
d_gene: -
abundance: -
j_gene: TRBJ2-7
v_gene: TRBV7-9

CDR3nt: TGCAGTGCTAGAGATACCTTGGATACGCAGTATTTT
CDR3aa: CSARDTLDTQYF
d_gene: -
abundance: few
j_gene: TRBJ2-3
v_gene: TRBV20-1

CDR3nt: TGCGCCAGCAGCCAAGATTCTACTGACCCGGGTTACGAGCAGTACTTC
CDR3aa: CASSQDSTDPGYEQYF
d_gene: -
abundance: few
j_gene: TRBJ2-7
v_gene: TRBV4-3

CDR3nt: TGCAGTGCTAGATTAGCGGGGCCGGGGGAGACCCAGTACTTC
CDR3aa: CSARLAGPGETQYF
d_gene: TRBD2
abundance: few
j_gene: TRBJ2-5
v_gene: TRBV20-1

CDR3nt: TGTGCCAGCAGCCCCGGGACTATCACAGATACGCAGTATTTT
CDR3aa: CASSPGTITDTQYF
d_gene: TRBD2
abundance: few
j_gene: TRBJ2-3
v_gene: TRBV7-9

CDR3nt: TGTGCTAGCAGCTTAGGCAGGGGGTTGAACAATGAGCAGTTCTTC
CDR3aa: CASSLGRGLNNEQFF
d_gene: TRBD1
abundance: -
j_gene: TRBJ2-1
v_gene: TRBV7-7

CDR3nt: TGTGCCAGCAGTTTACTAGGGACGGGGACCCAGTACTTC
CDR3aa: CASSLLGTGTQYF
d_gene: -
abundance: -
j_gene: TRBJ2-5
v_gene: TRBV27

CDR3nt: TGCGCCAGCAGCCCATCTAGCGGGGGGGCCCTGGCCAACGTCCTGACTTTC
CDR3aa: CASSPSSGGALANVLTF
d_gene: TRBD2
abundance: -
j_gene: TRBJ2-6
v_gene: TRBV5-1

CDR3nt: TGTGCCAGCAGTCCGGACGGGGAGATCTATGGCTACACCTTC
CDR3aa: CASSPDGEIYGYTF
d_gene: -
abundance: few
j_gene: TRBJ1-2
v_gene: TRBV6-1

CDR3nt: TGTGCCAGCAGCCAAGACTTAACAGGGAGGACCGGGGAGCTGTTTTTT
CDR3aa: CASSQDLTGRTGELFF
d_gene: -
abundance: few
j_gene: TRBJ2-2
v_gene: TRBV3-1

CDR3nt: TGTGCCAGCAGTCGGACTATTGCCCGGGCCTCGGATACGCAGTATTTT
CDR3aa: CASSRTIARASDTQYF
d_gene: -
abundance: few
j_gene: TRBJ2-3
v_gene: TRBV27

CDR3nt: TGTGCCTGGAGTGTAAGCCCCTGGGGCACAGATACGCAGTATTTT
CDR3aa: CAWSVSPWGTDTQYF
d_gene: -
abundance: -
j_gene: TRBJ2-3
v_gene: TRBV30

CDR3nt: TGTGCCAGCAGTTTGGGGGACAGGGGCGCCTACAATGAGCAGTTCTTC
CDR3aa: CASSLGDRGAYNEQFF
d_gene: TRBD1
abundance: few
j_gene: TRBJ2-1
v_gene: TRBV12-3/TRBV12-4